This TCR beta chain is from a study of Graves' ophthalmopathy and Graves' hyperthyroidism. Across the study: At initial diagnosis, peripheral blood was obtained, and this preceded any treatment.

The germline V gene encodes CDR1 SGHAT and CDR2 FQNNGV. V was clipped by 4 bases and J by 6 bases; unmatched bases: 5. The CDR3 is 13 residues long. Beta-chain TCR CDR3 regions were amplified from RNA transcripts. Second-round multiplex PCR came after a first-round RT-PCR that employed HTBI primers. TCRdb reanalysed the multiplex PCR reads using MiXCR and keeps one entry per CDR3 protein. This sample carries under 350,000 distinct CDR3 sequences, roughly 16% of them seen once, and the ten largest clones take 12%. This clonotype was counted many times. The genes are TRBV11-2 and TRBJ2-7, with 8 bases aligning to TRBD2. Specimen: peripheral blood. The origin of this receptor is an adult man with Graves' ophthalmopathy. The CDR3 is CASSSNRGGEQYF. CDR3 bases: TGTGCCAGCAGCTCCAACCGGGGGGGCGAGCAGTACTTC.